One and the same sample provided the 18 T cell receptor beta chains below, sequenced in a study of T cells after yellow fever vaccination. One entry per CDR3 protein, called by TCRdb with MiXCR from the 5' RACE reads. The table lists about 500,000 distinct CDR3 sequences, about a sixth of them singletons. The source material was PBMCs, sampled 5 days after the first yellow fever vaccination. These receptors came from a man aged 18 to 30 who received the YFV17D yellow fever vaccine.

This clonotype was counted only a few times. V usage is TRBV7-6 and J usage is TRBJ2-2, with TRBD2 matching over 10 bases. The CDR3 covers 16 residues. The junction had 3 bases not matched to a gene; V was cut back by 1 base and J by 4 bases. Germline V gene data show CDR1 as SGHVS and CDR2 as FNYEAQ. The CDR3, as DNA: TGTGCCAGCAGCTTAGAGCTAGCGGGGGCCACCGGGGAGCTGTTTTTT. It encodes CASSLELAGATGELFF.

Only a few counts were recorded for this clonotype. The chain recombines TRBV7-2 with TRBJ1-2; TRBD1 is a possible D gene (6 bases). This CDR3 has 14 amino acids. The germline V gene has CDR1 SGHTA and CDR2 FQGNSA. Trimming removed 5 bases from V and 3 bases from J, with 13 bases in between. In nucleotides, the CDR3 is TGTGCCAGCAGCAGGGACGGGGGGCACTATGGCTACACCTTC. It specifies CASSRDGGHYGYTF.

This clonotype was seen many times. V gene TRBV7-2 combines with J gene TRBJ1-1; TRBD1 might be the D (5 bases). V lost 5 bases and J lost 4, with 20 bases in between. Germline lookup yields CDR1 SGHTA and CDR2 FQGNSA. The CDR3 runs 16 residues. The CDR3, as DNA: TGTGCCAGCAGCCCGCCGGACACCCCAAAACGCACTGAAGCTTTCTTT. Protein sequence: CASSPPDTPKRTEAFF.

The rearrangement uses TRBV6-1 and TRBJ2-1; 13 bases match TRBD2. This CDR3 region has 16 residues. The J segment lost 6 bases and the V segment lost 6 bases, leaving 8 bases of the junction unmatched. Germline V lookup: CDR1 MNHNS, CDR2 SASEGT. The CDR3 DNA is TGTGCCAGCAGACGCATGGGACTAGCGGGGAGCAATGAGCAGTTCTTC. Its protein is CASRRMGLAGSNEQFF.

The V gene is TRBV7-9, the J gene TRBJ2-1; D is perhaps TRBD2 (6 bases). The CDR3 extends over 14 amino acids. CDR1 SEHNR and CDR2 FQNEAQ come from the germline V gene (reference sequence). V lost 1 base and J lost 8, with 12 bases in between. Here the CDR3 reads CASSLVGGVHEQFF. The CDR3 DNA reads as TGTGCCAGCAGCTTAGTTGGCGGGGTGCATGAGCAGTTCTTC.

This clonotype was counted only a few times. V is TRBV11-2 and J is TRBJ2-3; 10 bases match TRBD1. CDR3 length: 17 residues. CDR1 is SGHAT, CDR2 FQNNGV, per germline. Trimming removed 4 bases from V and 5 bases from J; junction bases left unmatched: 12. CDR3 bases: TGTGCCAGCAGCTCAATCGAGACAGGGGGCGGCGAAGATACGCAGTATTTT. This translates into CASSSIETGGGEDTQYF. The entire variable domain, with the rest obtained from reference TRBV11-2 and TRBJ2-3, is as follows: EAGVAQSPRYKIIEKRQSVAFWCNPISGHATLYWYQQILGQGPKLLIQFQNNGVVDDSQLPKDRFSAERLKGVDSTLKIQPAKLEDSAVYLCASSSIETGGGEDTQYFGPGTRLTVL.

The sample holds a few counts of this clonotype. The chain uses TRBV4-2 and TRBJ2-1, with a weak D call TRBD1 (6 bases). This CDR3 is 16 amino acids long. Trimming removed 1 base at V and 0 bases at J, with 10 bases between. Germline lookup yields CDR1 LGHNA and CDR2 YNFKEQ. CDR3 sequence (DNA): TGTGCCAGCAGCCAAGCAGGGGCAGGCTCCTACAATGAGCAGTTCTTC. Translation gives CASSQAGAGSYNEQFF.

There are a few counts of this clonotype. The chain carries TRBV7-9 and TRBJ1-6, with 7 bases matching TRBD1. The junction had 7 bases not matched to a gene; V was cut back by 4 bases and J by 4 bases. This CDR3 comprises 16 residues. Germline V gives CDR1 SEHNR, CDR2 FQNEAQ (reference sequence). This CDR3 is CASSSSGTAYNSPLHF. The CDR3, as DNA: TGTGCCAGCAGCTCGAGCGGGACAGCATATAATTCACCCCTCCACTTT.

This clonotype was observed a handful of times. The V gene is TRBV11-1, the J gene TRBJ2-4; D uncertain. CDR3 size: 18 residues. V lost 1 base and J lost 1, with 17 bases in between. The V gene's germline CDR1 is SGHAT and CDR2 FQDESV (reference sequence). The CDR3 nucleotides are TGTGCCAGCAGCTTAGGGGCAGCACGGCCTGCGGCCAAAAACATTCAGTACTTC. Translated, it gives CASSLGAARPAAKNIQYF.

V and J are TRBV7-3 and TRBJ2-5; TRBD1 agrees at 7 bases. With 2 bases clipped from V and 5 bases from J, the junction kept 8 bases outside the gene matches. The CDR3 is 15 residues long. Germline V gives CDR1 SGHTA, CDR2 FQGTGA. This CDR3 is CASSLDRARGETQYF. The CDR3 nucleotides read TGTGCCAGCAGCTTAGACAGGGCCCGAGGGGAGACCCAGTACTTC.

This clonotype came up many times. V is TRBV20-1 and J is TRBJ2-1; unclear D gene. The CDR3 contains 14 residues. Germline values: CDR1 DFQATT, CDR2 SNEGSKA (reference sequence). V was shortened by 3 bases and J by 5 bases, with 14 bases between the two germline ends. The CDR3 reads CSARIGPHDNEQFF. CDR3 bases: TGCAGTGCTAGGATTGGGCCTCACGACAATGAGCAGTTCTTC.

In this sample, this clonotype turned up many times. The gene calls are TRBV6-2 or TRBV6-3 and TRBJ2-1; TRBD2 agrees at 11 bases. CDR1 MNHEY and CDR2 SVGEGT come from the germline V gene. V lost 2 bases and J lost 11; bases outside the gene matches: 8. There are 15 residues in the CDR3. CDR3 sequence (DNA): TGTGCCAGCAGTTACGGGCTTAGCGGGGGGGTCCAGCAGTTCTTC. The encoded protein is CASSYGLSGGVQQFF.

The rearrangement uses TRBV7-2 and TRBJ2-3; 9 bases are shared with TRBD2. Germline CDR1 and CDR2: SGHTA and FQGNSA. The CDR3 covers 15 residues. V lost 5 bases and J lost 1; bases outside the gene matches: 4. CDR3 in DNA: TGTGCCAGCAGCGATACTAGCGGGCGCACAGATACGCAGTATTTT. This sequence encodes CASSDTSGRTDTQYF.

This clonotype was seen more than once but under ten times. This chain links TRBV7-8 with TRBJ2-3; 7 bases match TRBD2. Germline V lookup: CDR1 SGHVS, CDR2 FQNEAQ. CDR3 length: 17 residues. Trimming took 5 bases from V and 0 from J; bases not matched to a gene: 11. The CDR3 spells CASSPRPGGSSTDTQYF. The CDR3 nucleotides read TGTGCCAGCAGCCCCCGCCCCGGGGGGAGTAGCACAGATACGCAGTATTTT.

This sequence joins TRBV2 and TRBJ1-1; the D is unclear. CDR1 and CDR2 from the germline V gene are SNHLY and FYNNEI. This CDR3 comprises 12 residues. Trimming took off 6 bases at V and 7 bases at J, with 12 bases between the two ends. Here the CDR3 DNA reads TGTGCCAGCAGCCGAGACGGCTATGAAGCTTTCTTT. Its translation: CASSRDGYEAFF.

This clonotype came up a few times. The chain employs TRBV19 and TRBJ1-1, with D hard to call. Germline-derived CDR1 and CDR2 are LNHDA and SQIVND (reference sequence). CDR3 length equals 14 residues. Trimming shortened V by 4 bases and J by 0 bases, and 9 bases separated the two germline ends. The CDR3 DNA reads TGTGCCAGTAGTAGGAGGACGATGAACACTGAAGCTTTCTTT. Protein product: CASSRRTMNTEAFF.

The V call is TRBV4-2, the J call TRBJ2-3; no reliable D call. The CDR3 is 17 amino acids. V gave up 4 bases and J gave up 2 bases, with 19 bases separating them. The germline gives CDR1 LGHNA, CDR2 YNFKEQ. In DNA, the CDR3 is TGTGCCAGCAGCCGGATGCAGGTACTCGATCTCACAGATACGCAGTATTTT. Amino acid sequence: CASSRMQVLDLTDTQYF.

The chain employs TRBV7-2 and TRBJ2-1; a weak D match, TRBD2 (5 bases). Trimming removed 5 bases at V and 10 bases at J, with 12 bases between. CDR3 size: 12 residues. CDR1 is SGHTA and CDR2 is FQGNSA in the germline V gene. CDR3: CASSHDYNEQFF. The CDR3 bases are TGTGCCAGCAGCCACGACTATAACGAGCAGTTCTTC.